These T cell receptor beta chains were read from a single sample in a study of regulatory T cells in long-lasting Graves disease. TCRdb independently ran MiXCR on the multiplex PCR reads; one entry per CDR3 protein. The table has roughly 500,000 distinct CDR3 sequences, roughly 13% seen once. In addition, the sample was reused for a study of T cells in Graves' hyperthyroidism and ophthalmopathy.

This specimen consisted of peripheral blood mononuclear cells (PBMCs), obtained at new diagnosis, from a patient treated with antithyroid drugs. These receptors came from a man aged 30 to 39 with Graves disease. CDR3s include the opening cysteine and the closing phenylalanine or tryptophan. A D gene is named only where the DNA matches it firmly. Size is stated for part of the rows, as once, few or many counts, or as a class when the clone is expanded.

d_call	clone_size	v_call	j_call	cdr3_aa	cdr3_nt
NA	many	TRBV4-1	TRBJ1-1	CASTAAASTRNTEAFF	TGCGCCAGCACGGCGGCAGCGAGTACCAGGAACACTGAAGCTTTCTTT
NA	many	TRBV12-3/TRBV12-4	TRBJ2-7	CASSPALDRNYEQYF	TGTGCCAGCAGCCCCGCCCTGGACAGAAACTACGAGCAGTACTTC
NA	few	TRBV7-2	TRBJ1-2	CASSSRVEDYGYTF	TGTGCCAGCAGCTCCAGGGTGGAGGACTATGGCTACACCTTC
TRBD1	NA	TRBV3-1	TRBJ1-5	CASSNQGASNQPQHF	TGTGCCAGCAGCAACCAGGGGGCTAGCAATCAGCCCCAGCATTTT
NA	many	TRBV28	TRBJ2-6	CASSSGSAGANVLTF	TGTGCCAGCAGTTCGGGGAGCGCTGGGGCCAACGTCCTGACTTTC
NA	many	TRBV6-1	TRBJ1-2	CASTLSGTYYGYTF	TGTGCCAGCACCCTCTCCGGGACCTACTATGGCTACACCTTC
TRBD2	many	TRBV7-2	TRBJ2-1	CASSWTSGSGNEQFF	TGTGCCAGCAGCTGGACTAGCGGGAGTGGTAATGAGCAGTTCTTC
NA	many	TRBV10-1	TRBJ2-5	CASSEDRRETQYF	TGCGCCAGCAGTGAGGACAGGCGGGAGACCCAGTACTTC
TRBD1	few	TRBV4-1	TRBJ2-5	CASSQEYQGAGETQYF	TGCGCCAGCAGCCAAGAGTATCAGGGGGCTGGGGAGACCCAGTACTTC
TRBD2	NA	TRBV4-1	TRBJ2-7	CASSQLGTSGAYEQYF	TGCGCCAGCAGCCAACTCGGGACTAGCGGGGCCTACGAGCAGTACTTC
NA	many	TRBV12-3/TRBV12-4	TRBJ1-2	CASSSLGQGSYGYTF	TGTGCCAGCAGTTCCTTGGGGCAGGGGAGCTATGGCTACACCTTC
TRBD1	few	TRBV10-3	TRBJ1-4	CAISGGQLNEKLFF	TGTGCCATCAGTGGGGGACAGCTTAATGAAAAACTGTTTTTT
NA	many	TRBV5-1	TRBJ2-1	CASSSTGSGEQFF	TGCGCCAGCAGTAGCACAGGGTCGGGTGAGCAGTTCTTC
TRBD2	many	TRBV12-3/TRBV12-4	TRBJ2-1	CASSHFRGSSYNEQFF	TGTGCCAGCAGTCACTTCCGCGGGAGCTCCTACAATGAGCAGTTCTTC
NA	many	TRBV5-1	TRBJ2-1	CASSLGQVGSEQFF	TGCGCCAGCAGCTTGGGGCAGGTAGGGAGTGAGCAGTTCTTC
TRBD2	many	TRBV12-3/TRBV12-4	TRBJ2-3	CASSFPTLAGEGTDTQYF	TGTGCCAGCAGTTTCCCGACTCTAGCGGGAGAGGGTACAGATACGCAGTATTTT
TRBD2	few	TRBV6-2/TRBV6-3	TRBJ2-1	CASTGGLGEQFF	TGTGCCAGCACGGGGGGGCTGGGTGAGCAGTTCTTC
TRBD2	many	TRBV7-9	TRBJ2-3	CASSSGTSAFTDTQYF	TGTGCCAGCAGCTCCGGGACTAGCGCTTTCACAGATACGCAGTATTTT
TRBD2	many	TRBV18	TRBJ2-1	CASSSSGEYNEQFF	TGTGCCAGCTCGTCTAGCGGAGAGTACAATGAGCAGTTCTTC